This note documents a single T cell receptor (beta chain) sequence. What it recognizes is unknown. The record originates from a study of cytomegalovirus exposure and HLA in healthy donors. Broader study findings: From TCR beta sequences, most subjects' HLA-A and HLA-B alleles were reportedly predicted accurately. Reports credit the classifier with highly specific, highly sensitive diagnosis of cytomegalovirus status. CMV antigen specificity of three CMV-associated chains was confirmed in vitro. According to the study, around 160 TCR beta chains were cytomegalovirus-associated.

The CDR3 is made up of 15 amino acids. Per germline, CDR1 KGHSH and CDR2 LQKENI. V was shortened by 0 bases and J by 3 bases, with 12 bases between the two germline ends. The PCR had 60 Vbeta and 13 Jbeta primers. Some clones are missing from TCRdb's copy, which holds only in-frame ones; the method was immunoSEQ multiplex PCR. The top ten hold 6.5% to 8% of the sample, which has around 76,000 clones, roughly 64% seen once. The receptor's source is a middle-aged man in good health and CMV-seropositive. This chain joins TRBV18 and TRBJ2-7, with D tentatively TRBD2 (6 bases). The sample taken for sequencing was PBMCs. For the CDR3, the DNA is TGTGCCAGCTCACCACCCGCTAGCGCCAACTACGAGCAGTACTTC. Translating it yields CASSPPASANYEQYF.